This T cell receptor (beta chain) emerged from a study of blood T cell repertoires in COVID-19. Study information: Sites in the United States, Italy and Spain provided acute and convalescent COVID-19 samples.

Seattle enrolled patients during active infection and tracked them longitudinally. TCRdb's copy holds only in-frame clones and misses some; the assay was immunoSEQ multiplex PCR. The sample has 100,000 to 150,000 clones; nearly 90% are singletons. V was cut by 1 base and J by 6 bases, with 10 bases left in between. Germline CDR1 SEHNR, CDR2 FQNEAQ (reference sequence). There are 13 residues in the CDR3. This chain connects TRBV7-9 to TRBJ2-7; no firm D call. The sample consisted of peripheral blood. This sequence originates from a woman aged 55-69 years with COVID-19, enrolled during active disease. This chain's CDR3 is CASSLDGRSEQYF. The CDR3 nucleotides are TGTGCCAGCAGCTTAGATGGGCGAAGCGAGCAGTACTTC.